The rows below give T cell receptor beta chains drawn from one sample of a study of blood T cell repertoires in COVID-19. This table comes from immunoSEQ multiplex PCR, and its TCRdb copy is limited to in-frame clones, with some not included. The sample consists of about 240,000 clones, about 89% of them appearing once. Sample: PBMCs or T cells enriched from blood (not recorded which). Receptors were obtained from a woman aged 25 to 45 who had recovered from COVID-19. CDR3s include the opening cysteine and the closing phenylalanine or tryptophan. The order of the fields is V gene, J gene, D gene, clone size, CDR3 DNA, CDR3 protein. The D gene is left open where the match is weak. Size is omitted from some rows. Given values are once, few, many or a class for expanded clones.

v_call: TRBV4-1; j_call: TRBJ2-1; d_call: NA; clone_size: few; cdr3_nt: TGCGCCAGCAGCCATCCGTACGGTGAGCAGTTCTTC; cdr3_aa: CASSHPYGEQFF
v_call: TRBV6-5; j_call: TRBJ1-1; d_call: NA; clone_size: NA; cdr3_nt: TGTGCCAGCACGGGTTTAAGGCCCACTGAAGCTTTCTTT; cdr3_aa: CASTGLRPTEAFF
v_call: TRBV3-1/TRBV3-2; j_call: TRBJ2-1; d_call: TRBD2; clone_size: once; cdr3_nt: TGTGCCAGCAGCCAAGATCTTGCGGGAGGTCTGAATGAGCAGTTCTTC; cdr3_aa: CASSQDLAGGLNEQFF
v_call: TRBV4-1; j_call: TRBJ2-1; d_call: NA; clone_size: few; cdr3_nt: TGCGCCAGCAGCCGGACTTCGAGCTCCTACAATGAGCAGTTCTTC; cdr3_aa: CASSRTSSSYNEQFF
v_call: TRBV4-1; j_call: TRBJ2-1; d_call: TRBD2; clone_size: NA; cdr3_nt: TGCGCCAGCAGCCACCACGGGCGGGAGGGTTACAATGAGCAGTTCTTC; cdr3_aa: CASSHHGREGYNEQFF
v_call: TRBV6-2/TRBV6-3; j_call: TRBJ1-2; d_call: TRBD1; clone_size: NA; cdr3_nt: TGTGCCAGCAGTTGGTACAGGGGCCGCGGCTACACCTTC; cdr3_aa: CASSWYRGRGYTF
v_call: TRBV9; j_call: TRBJ2-5; d_call: TRBD2; clone_size: NA; cdr3_nt: TGTGCCAGCAGCGTAGGTGGGCTAGCGGGAGGCTCGGGCCCCCAGTACTTC; cdr3_aa: CASSVGGLAGGSGPQYF
v_call: TRBV7-9; j_call: TRBJ2-1; d_call: NA; clone_size: once; cdr3_nt: TGTGCCAGCAGCTCGGACAACTCCTACAATGAGCAGTTCTTC; cdr3_aa: CASSSDNSYNEQFF
v_call: TRBV28; j_call: TRBJ1-2; d_call: TRBD1; clone_size: NA; cdr3_nt: TGTGCCAGCCGGCTACGGGGACAGGGGAAAGGTGGCTACACCTTC; cdr3_aa: CASRLRGQGKGGYTF
v_call: TRBV10-3; j_call: TRBJ2-1; d_call: TRBD2; clone_size: once; cdr3_nt: TGTGCCATCAGCCTTGGGGGGAGGGCCGCAGTTGAGCAGTTCTTC; cdr3_aa: CAISLGGRAAVEQFF
v_call: TRBV7-2; j_call: TRBJ1-1; d_call: NA; clone_size: NA; cdr3_nt: TGTGCCAGCAGCTTAACTGCCGGGACTGACACTGAAGCTTTCTTT; cdr3_aa: CASSLTAGTDTEAFF
v_call: TRBV29-1; j_call: TRBJ2-5; d_call: TRBD1; clone_size: NA; cdr3_nt: TGCAGCGTCGTGGGACAGGATAATAAAGAGACCCAGTACTTC; cdr3_aa: CSVVGQDNKETQYF
v_call: TRBV18; j_call: TRBJ2-7; d_call: NA; clone_size: once; cdr3_nt: TGTGCCAGCTCACCCCCGCCCGGGACCTACGAGCAGTACTTC; cdr3_aa: CASSPPPGTYEQYF
v_call: TRBV24-1; j_call: TRBJ1-1; d_call: TRBD1; clone_size: NA; cdr3_nt: TGTGCCACCAGTGATTCTCAGGGACAGGGAGGGACTGAAGCTTTCTTT; cdr3_aa: CATSDSQGQGGTEAFF
v_call: TRBV18; j_call: TRBJ1-1; d_call: TRBD1; clone_size: NA; cdr3_nt: TGTGCCAGCTCCTCTCAGGGGGAGAACACTGAAGCTTTCTTT; cdr3_aa: CASSSQGENTEAFF
v_call: TRBV14; j_call: TRBJ1-2; d_call: NA; clone_size: NA; cdr3_nt: TGTGCCAGCAGCCAAGACAGACTCTATGGCTACACCTTC; cdr3_aa: CASSQDRLYGYTF
v_call: TRBV19; j_call: TRBJ2-5; d_call: TRBD2; clone_size: NA; cdr3_nt: TGTGCCGCTAGCGGGAGGGTCCAAGAGACCCAGTACTTC; cdr3_aa: CAASGRVQETQYF
v_call: TRBV29-1; j_call: TRBJ1-3; d_call: NA; clone_size: NA; cdr3_nt: TGCAGCGTTTACAGTCCCTCTGGAAACACCATATATTTT; cdr3_aa: CSVYSPSGNTIYF
v_call: TRBV19; j_call: TRBJ1-1; d_call: NA; clone_size: NA; cdr3_nt: TGTGCCAGTAGTATAAGGGGAATGGGCACTGAAGCTTTCTTT; cdr3_aa: CASSIRGMGTEAFF
v_call: TRBV27; j_call: TRBJ1-4; d_call: NA; clone_size: NA; cdr3_nt: TGTGCCAGCAGCCGGAGAAGAAATGAAAAACTGTTTTTT; cdr3_aa: CASSRRRNEKLFF
v_call: TRBV11-3; j_call: TRBJ2-2; d_call: TRBD1; clone_size: NA; cdr3_nt: TGTGCCAGCAGCCTCCGGGACAGGGGGAACACCGGGGAGCTGTTTTTT; cdr3_aa: CASSLRDRGNTGELFF
v_call: TRBV3-1/TRBV3-2; j_call: TRBJ2-5; d_call: TRBD2; clone_size: NA; cdr3_nt: TGTGCCAGCAGCTCTAATAAAGGGACTAGCGGGAACCAAGAGACCCAGTACTTC; cdr3_aa: CASSSNKGTSGNQETQYF
v_call: TRBV27; j_call: TRBJ2-7; d_call: TRBD2; clone_size: NA; cdr3_nt: TGTGCCAGCAGTTCCCCCGGCGGGAGCTCCTACGAGCAGTACTTC; cdr3_aa: CASSSPGGSSYEQYF
v_call: TRBV19; j_call: TRBJ2-2; d_call: NA; clone_size: NA; cdr3_nt: TGTGCCAGTAGTATAGGGCAGGGGCCGGGGGAGCTGTTTTTT; cdr3_aa: CASSIGQGPGELFF
v_call: TRBV6-6; j_call: TRBJ1-2; d_call: NA; clone_size: NA; cdr3_nt: TGTGCCAGCAGTATGAACGAGTATGGCTACACCTTC; cdr3_aa: CASSMNEYGYTF
v_call: TRBV9; j_call: TRBJ2-1; d_call: TRBD2; clone_size: NA; cdr3_nt: TGTGCCGGGTCAGCGGGAGCAGCGAATGAGCAGTTCTTC; cdr3_aa: CAGSAGAANEQFF
v_call: TRBV28; j_call: TRBJ2-7; d_call: NA; clone_size: NA; cdr3_nt: TGTGCCAGCAGTTTAGTCCCAGGGGGGCGCGAGCAGTACTTC; cdr3_aa: CASSLVPGGREQYF
v_call: TRBV3-1/TRBV3-2; j_call: TRBJ2-5; d_call: NA; clone_size: NA; cdr3_nt: TGTGCCAGCAGCCAAGACCGCGGGACCCAAGAGACCCAGTACTTC; cdr3_aa: CASSQDRGTQETQYF
v_call: TRBV13; j_call: TRBJ2-7; d_call: TRBD1; clone_size: NA; cdr3_nt: TGTGCCAGCAGCTATTCCCGACAGGGGGACTACGAGCAGTACTTC; cdr3_aa: CASSYSRQGDYEQYF
v_call: TRBV5-4; j_call: TRBJ2-2; d_call: NA; clone_size: NA; cdr3_nt: TGTGCCAGCAGCTTGGCCTGGGCAAACACCGGGGAGCTGTTTTTT; cdr3_aa: CASSLAWANTGELFF
v_call: TRBV7-9; j_call: TRBJ2-7; d_call: NA; clone_size: NA; cdr3_nt: TGTGCCAGCAGACCTAGGGACTCCTCCTACGAGCAGTACTTC; cdr3_aa: CASRPRDSSYEQYF
v_call: TRBV30; j_call: TRBJ1-2; d_call: TRBD1; clone_size: NA; cdr3_nt: TGTGCCTGGAGTCCAGGGACAGGGTATGGCTACACCTTC; cdr3_aa: CAWSPGTGYGYTF
v_call: TRBV9; j_call: TRBJ1-1; d_call: TRBD1; clone_size: NA; cdr3_nt: TGTGCCAGCAGCGTAGCCGGACAGGGGGTCACTGAAGCTTTCTTT; cdr3_aa: CASSVAGQGVTEAFF
v_call: TRBV30; j_call: TRBJ2-7; d_call: TRBD2; clone_size: NA; cdr3_nt: TGTGCCTGGAGTCCCTCTAGCGGGGCCCTCTACGAGCAGTACTTC; cdr3_aa: CAWSPSSGALYEQYF
v_call: TRBV7-3; j_call: TRBJ2-3; d_call: TRBD2; clone_size: NA; cdr3_nt: TGTGCCAGCAGCGCTAGCGGGGCTAGCACAGATACGCAGTATTTT; cdr3_aa: CASSASGASTDTQYF
v_call: TRBV12-5; j_call: TRBJ1-2; d_call: NA; clone_size: once; cdr3_nt: TGTGCTAGTGGGGGAGCGGGGGATAACTATGGCTACACCTTC; cdr3_aa: CASGGAGDNYGYTF
v_call: TRBV9; j_call: TRBJ2-1; d_call: TRBD2; clone_size: NA; cdr3_nt: TGTGCCAGCAGCGCCGGGACTAGCGGGAGGCCCAATGAGCAGTTCTTC; cdr3_aa: CASSAGTSGRPNEQFF
v_call: TRBV7-9; j_call: TRBJ2-1; d_call: NA; clone_size: NA; cdr3_nt: TGTGCCAGCAGCTTAGTACTCGGGAACGGCGATGAGCAGTTCTTC; cdr3_aa: CASSLVLGNGDEQFF
v_call: TRBV9; j_call: TRBJ2-1; d_call: TRBD2; clone_size: NA; cdr3_nt: TGTGCCAGCAGCGCCACTAGCGGGGCAAGCTCCTACAATGAGCAGTTCTTC; cdr3_aa: CASSATSGASSYNEQFF
v_call: TRBV28; j_call: TRBJ2-6; d_call: NA; clone_size: NA; cdr3_nt: TGTGCCAGCAGTTTAGGGGGCGGTGGGAATCTTCGATCCAGGGCCAACGTCCTGACTTTC; cdr3_aa: CASSLGGGGNLRSRANVLTF
v_call: TRBV30; j_call: TRBJ1-1; d_call: NA; clone_size: NA; cdr3_nt: TGTGCCTGGAGTGGGACAGTAAACACTGAAGCTTTCTTT; cdr3_aa: CAWSGTVNTEAFF
v_call: TRBV6-5; j_call: TRBJ1-5; d_call: NA; clone_size: NA; cdr3_nt: TGTGCCAGCAGTTACTCGAGCAGGGAAGACGGTCAGCCCCAGCATTTT; cdr3_aa: CASSYSSREDGQPQHF